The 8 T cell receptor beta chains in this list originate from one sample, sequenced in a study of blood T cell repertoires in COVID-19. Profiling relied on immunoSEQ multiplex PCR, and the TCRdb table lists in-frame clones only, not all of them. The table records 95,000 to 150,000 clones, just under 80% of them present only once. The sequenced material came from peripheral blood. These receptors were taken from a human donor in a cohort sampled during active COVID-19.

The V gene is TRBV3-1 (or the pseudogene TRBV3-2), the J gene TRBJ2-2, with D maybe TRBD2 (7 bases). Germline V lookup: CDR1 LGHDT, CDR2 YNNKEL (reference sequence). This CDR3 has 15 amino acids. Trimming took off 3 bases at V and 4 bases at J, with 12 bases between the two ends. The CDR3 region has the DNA TGTGCCAGCAGCCATAAGGGGGGGAGCACCGGGGAGCTGTTTTTT. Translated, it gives CASSHKGGSTGELFF.

CDR3 coding DNA: TGCGCCAGCAGCTCCCCACCATCCAGTACCTTTTACAATGAGCAGTTCTTC. Protein: CASSSPPSSTFYNEQFF. This sequence joins TRBV5-1 and TRBJ2-1; D not resolved. Germline CDR1 is SGHRS and CDR2 is YFSETQ. The CDR3 totals 17 residues. V was pared by 3 bases and J by 4 bases, with 20 bases between.

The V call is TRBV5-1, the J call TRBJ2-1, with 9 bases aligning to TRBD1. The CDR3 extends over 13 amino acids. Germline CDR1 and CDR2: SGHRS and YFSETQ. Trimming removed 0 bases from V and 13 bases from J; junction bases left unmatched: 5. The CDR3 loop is CASSLGRQGDQFF. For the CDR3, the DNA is TGCGCCAGCAGCTTGGGCCGACAGGGGGATCAGTTCTTC. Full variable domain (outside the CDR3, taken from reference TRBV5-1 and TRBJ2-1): KAGVTQTPRYLIKTRGQQVTLSCSPISGHRSVSWYQQTPGQGLQFLFEYFSETQRNKGNFPGRFSGRQFSNSRSEMNVSTLELGDSALYLCASSLGRQGDQFFGPGTRLTVL.

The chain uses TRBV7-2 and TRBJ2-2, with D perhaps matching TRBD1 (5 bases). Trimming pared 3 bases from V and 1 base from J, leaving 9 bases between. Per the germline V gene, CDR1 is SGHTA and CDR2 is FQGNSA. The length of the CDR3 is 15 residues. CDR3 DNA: TGTGCCAGCAGCTTGGGGCTAGTGAACACCGGGGAGCTGTTTTTT. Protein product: CASSLGLVNTGELFF.

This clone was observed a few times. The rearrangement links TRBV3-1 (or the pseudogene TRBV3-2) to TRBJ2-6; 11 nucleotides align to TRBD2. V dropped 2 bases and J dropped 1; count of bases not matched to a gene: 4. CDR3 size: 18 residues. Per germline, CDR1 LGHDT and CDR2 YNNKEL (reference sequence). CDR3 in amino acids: CASSQTRLAGSGANVLTF. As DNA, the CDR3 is TGTGCCAGCAGCCAAACCCGACTAGCGGGGTCTGGGGCCAACGTCCTGACTTTC.

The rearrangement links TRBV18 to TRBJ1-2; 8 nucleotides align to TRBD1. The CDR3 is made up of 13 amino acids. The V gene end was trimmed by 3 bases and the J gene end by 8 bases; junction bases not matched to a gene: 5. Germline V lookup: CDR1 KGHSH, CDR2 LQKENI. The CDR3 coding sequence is TGTGCCAGCTCACCCATGACAGGGGAAGGCTACACCTTC. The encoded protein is CASSPMTGEGYTF.

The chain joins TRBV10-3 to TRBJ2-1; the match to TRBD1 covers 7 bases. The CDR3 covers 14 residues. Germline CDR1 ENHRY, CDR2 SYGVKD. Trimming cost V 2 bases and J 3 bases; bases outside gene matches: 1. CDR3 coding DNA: TGTGCCATCAGTGAGGGACAGGACTACAATGAGCAGTTCTTC. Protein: CAISEGQDYNEQFF.

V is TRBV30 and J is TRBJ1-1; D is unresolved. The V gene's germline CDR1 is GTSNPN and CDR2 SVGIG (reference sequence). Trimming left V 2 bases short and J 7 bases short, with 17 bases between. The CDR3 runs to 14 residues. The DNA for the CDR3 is TGTGCCTGGAGTCCCCGCGAGGGTTGGAGTGAAGCTTTCTTT. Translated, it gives CAWSPREGWSEAFF.